This T cell receptor (beta chain) is from a study of T cells in Graves' hyperthyroidism and ophthalmopathy. Looking at the study overall: Peripheral blood was acquired at first diagnosis, ahead of any therapy whatsoever.

Regions amplified from RNA transcripts were the TCR beta CDR3 regions. An initial round of RT-PCR targeting the TCR CDR3 relied on the HTBI primer set. In TCRdb, the multiplex PCR reads were re-called with MiXCR into one record per CDR3 protein. This table has under 400,000 distinct CDR3 sequences, 16% appearing once. The CDR3 loop spans 12 amino acids. CDR1 is DFQATT, CDR2 SNEGSKA, per germline (reference sequence). V lost 6 bases, J lost 6 bases, and 5 bases stayed unmatched. The table lists this clonotype with many counts. Its cognate antigen is unknown. Study-wide points: Model predictions of ophthalmopathy came a median approximately seven months before onset.

What was sequenced was blood. The receptor's source is a young man with Graves' hyperthyroidism. The chain is built from TRBV20-1 and TRBJ2-1, with 7 bases that match TRBD1. The CDR3 spells CSATDRANEQFF. The CDR3 DNA is TGCAGTGCAACAGACAGGGCCAATGAGCAGTTCTTC.